Following are 10 T cell receptor beta chains from one sample sequenced in a study of post-analysis software for immune sequencing data. These receptors' antigens are unknown. Study-wide points: Relative to controls, patients had about five TRBV segments at higher frequency, with TRBV5-6, TRBV5-1 and TRBV20-1 among these.

Every TCR beta cDNA library bore unique molecular identifiers. Using its own MiXCR run on the PCR reads, TCRdb lists one record per CDR3 protein. The sample lists 550,000 to 700,000 distinct CDR3 sequences, around 40% seen once, with under 2% in the top ten. Sequencing was performed on blood. The source of these receptors is a girl aged 10-17 years with multiple sclerosis.

There are a few counts of this clonotype. The chain links TRBV5-1 to TRBJ2-1; a possible D gene is TRBD2 (6 bases). The germline V and J ends were trimmed by 4 bases and 7 bases, with 12 bases remaining between them. Germline CDR1 and CDR2: SGHRS and YFSETQ. This CDR3 spans 13 amino acids. The CDR3 DNA sequence: TGCGCCAGCAGCCAGATGCGGGGTAATGAGCAGTTCTTC. Encoded protein: CASSQMRGNEQFF.

The chain has TRBV6-5 and TRBJ2-5; 7 positions agree with TRBD2. There are 15 residues in the CDR3. Germline V gives CDR1 MNHEY, CDR2 SVGAGI. V gave up 5 bases and J gave up 11 bases; unmatched junction bases: 17. CDR3 sequence reads: CASSPTGLEGNEQYF. CDR3 sequence (DNA): TGTGCCAGCAGTCCGACCGGACTAGAAGGGAATGAGCAGTACTTC.

This clonotype turned up a few times. V and J are TRBV12-3 or TRBV12-4 and TRBJ2-1, with D perhaps TRBD1 or TRBD2 (5 bases each). The CDR3 is made up of 14 amino acids. Trimming removed 6 bases at V and 6 bases at J, with 15 bases between. Here the CDR3 reads CASRRGPLGNEQFF. The CDR3 DNA is TGTGCCAGCAGGAGGGGACCCCTGGGCAATGAGCAGTTCTTC.

This chain uses TRBV27 with TRBJ2-2; D could derive from TRBD1 or TRBD2 (5 bases each). This CDR3 spans 14 amino acids. V lost 6 bases, J lost 2 bases, and 10 bases lay in between. Germline-derived CDR1 and CDR2 are MNHEY and SMNVEV (reference sequence). CDR3 protein: CASSRDGNTGELFF. CDR3 in DNA: TGTGCCAGCAGCCGGGACGGAAACACCGGGGAGCTGTTTTTT.

The chain links TRBV20-1 to TRBJ2-5, with unresolved D. Germline V CDR1 and CDR2: DFQATT, SNEGSKA (reference sequence). This CDR3 spans 12 amino acids. The ends were cut back, 3 bases at V and 1 base at J, with 6 bases in the middle. CDR3 sequence (DNA): TGCAGTGCTAGGATACTCCAAGAGACCCAGTACTTC. Translation: CSARILQETQYF.

J is TRBJ2-3 and V is TRBV7-9, with TRBD2 matching over 9 bases. Germline V gives CDR1 SEHNR, CDR2 FQNEAQ (reference sequence). The CDR3 runs 17 residues. The J segment lost 2 bases and the V segment lost 2 bases, leaving 8 bases of the junction unmatched. The CDR3 nucleotides read TGTGCCAGCAGCTTAAGCGGCGGGAGGGCCATCACAGATACGCAGTATTTT. This translates into CASSLSGGRAITDTQYF. Full variable domain (remainder filled in from reference TRBV7-9 and TRBJ2-3): DTGVSQNPRHKITKRGQNVTFRCDPISEHNRLYWYRQTLGQGPEFLTYFQNEAQLEKSRLLSDRFSAERPKGSFSTLEIQRTEQGDSAMYLCASSLSGGRAITDTQYFGPGTRLTVL.

The chain joins TRBV14 to TRBJ2-1, with 7 bases that match TRBD1. The DNA end is a closer match to TRBJ2-7, so the J assignment may be wrong. The CDR3 totals 17 residues. CDR1 and CDR2 (germline): SGHDN, FVKESK. CDR3 coding DNA: TGTGCCAGCAGCCAAGATCTAGGAGCAGGGGGATACAATGAGCAGTACTTC. It specifies CASSQDLGAGGYNEQYF.

The chain is built from TRBV7-9 and TRBJ2-1; 7 nucleotides match TRBD2. With V trimmed by 2 bases and J by 6 bases, 4 bases remained unmatched. From germline, CDR1 is SEHNR and CDR2 FQNEAQ (reference sequence). The CDR3 consists of 14 residues. The CDR3 sequence is CASSLLRTSNEQFF. The CDR3 nucleotides read TGTGCCAGCAGCTTACTACGGACTAGCAATGAGCAGTTCTTC.

The V gene is TRBV20-1, the J gene TRBJ2-1, with TRBD2 as a possible D gene (5 bases). CDR3 size: 16 residues. Between the trimmed V and J ends, which lost 4 bases and 3 bases, there was a span of 19 bases. Germline values: CDR1 DFQATT, CDR2 SNEGSKA (reference sequence). CDR3 loop: CSANLEGSWGYNEQFF. In nucleotides, the CDR3 is TGCAGTGCTAACTTAGAGGGATCCTGGGGCTACAATGAGCAGTTCTTC.

The chain has TRBV10-3 and TRBJ2-1; perhaps TRBD2 as D (6 bases). V lost 4 bases, J lost 2 bases, and 15 bases lay in between. Germline lookup yields CDR1 ENHRY and CDR2 SYGVKD. The CDR3 contains 16 residues. This CDR3 reads CAISAVGAGPYNEQFF. In DNA form, the CDR3 reads TGTGCCATCAGTGCCGTGGGAGCGGGTCCCTACAATGAGCAGTTCTTC.